The TCR beta chain under discussion was sequenced for a study of blood T cell repertoires in COVID-19. Looking at the study overall: The cDNA or gDNA used as material had been derived from T cells, B-cell-depleted T cells, or PBMCs.

The germline gives CDR1 SNHLY, CDR2 FYNNEI. V was clipped by 6 bases and J by 4 bases; unmatched bases: 12. This CDR3 contains 16 residues. The cohort comprised adults aged about 18 to 100 years residing in 20 to 30 US areas. Each participant's cohort was designated according to participant-reported clinical history. Repertoires were generated with immunoSEQ multiplex PCR, while TCRdb's copy carries only in-frame clones and drops some. The data show hundreds of thousands of clones, approximately 85% seen once. The V and J genes are TRBV2 and TRBJ2-3, with 8 bases identical to TRBD1. The origin of this receptor is a woman in her thirties or forties with acute COVID-19. The sample taken for sequencing was PBMCs or T cells enriched from blood (not recorded which). This CDR3 reads CASRDRALLTPDTQYF. The CDR3 DNA sequence: TGTGCCAGCAGGGACAGGGCTTTGTTAACCCCAGATACGCAGTATTTT. The whole variable domain, filled in from reference TRBV2 and TRBJ2-3, reads EPEVTQTPSHQVTQMGQEVILRCVPISNHLYFYWYRQILGQKVEFLVSFYNNEISEKSEIFDDQFSVERPDGSNFTLKIRSTKLEDSAMYFCASRDRALLTPDTQYFGPGTRLTVL.